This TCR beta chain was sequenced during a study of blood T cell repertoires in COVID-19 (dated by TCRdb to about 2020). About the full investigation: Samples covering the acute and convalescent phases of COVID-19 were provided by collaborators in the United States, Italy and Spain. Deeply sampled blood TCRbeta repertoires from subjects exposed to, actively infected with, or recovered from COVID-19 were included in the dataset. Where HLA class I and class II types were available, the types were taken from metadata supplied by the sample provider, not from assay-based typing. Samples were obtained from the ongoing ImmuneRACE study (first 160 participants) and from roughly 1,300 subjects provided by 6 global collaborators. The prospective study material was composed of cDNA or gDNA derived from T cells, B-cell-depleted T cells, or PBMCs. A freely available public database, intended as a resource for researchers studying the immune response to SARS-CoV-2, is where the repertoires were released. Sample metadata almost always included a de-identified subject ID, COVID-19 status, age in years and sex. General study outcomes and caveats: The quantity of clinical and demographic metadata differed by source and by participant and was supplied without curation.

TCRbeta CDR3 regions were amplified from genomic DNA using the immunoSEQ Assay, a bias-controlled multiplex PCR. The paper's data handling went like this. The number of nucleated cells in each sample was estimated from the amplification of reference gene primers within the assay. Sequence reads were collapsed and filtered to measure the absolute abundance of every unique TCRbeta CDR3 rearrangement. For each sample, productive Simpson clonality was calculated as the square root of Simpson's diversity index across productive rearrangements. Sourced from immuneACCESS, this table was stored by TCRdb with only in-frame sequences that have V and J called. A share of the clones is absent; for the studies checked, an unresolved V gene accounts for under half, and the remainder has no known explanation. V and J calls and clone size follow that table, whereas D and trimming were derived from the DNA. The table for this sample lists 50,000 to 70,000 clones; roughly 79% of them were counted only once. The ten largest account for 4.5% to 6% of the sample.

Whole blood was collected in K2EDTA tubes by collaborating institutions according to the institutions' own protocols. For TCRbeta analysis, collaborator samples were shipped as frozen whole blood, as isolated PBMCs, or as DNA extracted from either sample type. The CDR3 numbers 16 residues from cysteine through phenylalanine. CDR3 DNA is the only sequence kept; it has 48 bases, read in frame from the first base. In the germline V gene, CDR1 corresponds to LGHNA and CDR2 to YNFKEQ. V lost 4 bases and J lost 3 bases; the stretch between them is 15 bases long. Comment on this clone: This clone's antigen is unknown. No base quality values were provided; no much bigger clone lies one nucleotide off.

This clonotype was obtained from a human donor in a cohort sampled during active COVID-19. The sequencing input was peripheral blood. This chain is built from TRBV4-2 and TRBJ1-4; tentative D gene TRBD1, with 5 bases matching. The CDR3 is CASSRGTTGANEKLFF. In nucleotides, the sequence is TGTGCCAGCAGCCGGGGGACCACGGGGGCTAATGAAAAACTGTTTTTT.